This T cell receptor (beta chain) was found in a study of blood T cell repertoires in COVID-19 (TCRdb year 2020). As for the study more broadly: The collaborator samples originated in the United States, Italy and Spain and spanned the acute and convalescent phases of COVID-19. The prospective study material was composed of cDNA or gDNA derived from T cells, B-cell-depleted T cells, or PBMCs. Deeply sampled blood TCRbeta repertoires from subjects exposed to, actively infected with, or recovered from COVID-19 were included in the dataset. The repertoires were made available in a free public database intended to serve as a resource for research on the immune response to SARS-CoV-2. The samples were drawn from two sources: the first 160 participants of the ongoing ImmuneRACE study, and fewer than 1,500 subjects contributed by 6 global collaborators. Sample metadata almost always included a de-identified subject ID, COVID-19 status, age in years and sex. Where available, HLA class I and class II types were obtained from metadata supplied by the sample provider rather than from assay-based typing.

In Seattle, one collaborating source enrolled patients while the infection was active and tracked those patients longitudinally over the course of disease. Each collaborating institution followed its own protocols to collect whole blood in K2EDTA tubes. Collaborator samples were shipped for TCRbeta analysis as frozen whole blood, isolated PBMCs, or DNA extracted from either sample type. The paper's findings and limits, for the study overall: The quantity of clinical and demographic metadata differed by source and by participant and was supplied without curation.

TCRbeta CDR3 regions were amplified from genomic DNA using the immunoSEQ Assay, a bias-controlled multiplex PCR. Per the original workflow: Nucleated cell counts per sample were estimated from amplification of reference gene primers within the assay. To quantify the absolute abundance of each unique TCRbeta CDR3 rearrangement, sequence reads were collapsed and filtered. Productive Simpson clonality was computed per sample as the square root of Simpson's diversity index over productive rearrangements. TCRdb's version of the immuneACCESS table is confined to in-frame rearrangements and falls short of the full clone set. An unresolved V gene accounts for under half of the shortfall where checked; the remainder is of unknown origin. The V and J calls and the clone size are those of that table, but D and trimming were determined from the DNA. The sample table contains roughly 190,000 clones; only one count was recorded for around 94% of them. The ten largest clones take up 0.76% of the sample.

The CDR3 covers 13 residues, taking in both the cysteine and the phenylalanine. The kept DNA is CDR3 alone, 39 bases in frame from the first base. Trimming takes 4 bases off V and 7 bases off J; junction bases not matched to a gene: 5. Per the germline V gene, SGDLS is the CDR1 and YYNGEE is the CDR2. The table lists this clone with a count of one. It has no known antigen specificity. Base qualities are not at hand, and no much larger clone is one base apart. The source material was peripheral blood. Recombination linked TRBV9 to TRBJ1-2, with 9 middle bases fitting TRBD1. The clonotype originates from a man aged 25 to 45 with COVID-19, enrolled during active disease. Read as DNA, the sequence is TGTGCCAGCAGCTCCGACAGGGGGTTTGGCTACACCTTC. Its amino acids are CASSSDRGFGYTF.